Each of the 32 T cell receptor beta chains below was sequenced from the same sample in a study of T cell clonality in common variable immunodeficiency. Assay: immunoSEQ multiplex PCR; the TCRdb copy retains only in-frame clones and omits some. The sample was found to contain about 52,000 clones, and every one recurs. What was sequenced was peripheral blood mononuclear cells. The receptors were gathered from a person between 18 and 75 years old in good health.

This clone occurred many times. The read terminates 3 residues ahead of where the CDR3 ends, so the germline J gene completes it. The chain couples TRBV4-2 to TRBJ2-5; D is perhaps TRBD2 (5 bases). This CDR3 is 15 amino acids long. Between the trimmed V and J ends, which lost 0 bases and 1 base, there was a span of 9 bases. Germline CDR1 reads LGHNA; CDR2 reads YNFKEQ. The CDR3 sequence: CASSQDFGLQETQYF. The sequenced part of the CDR3 DNA is TGTGCCAGCAGCCAAGATTTCGGACTCCAAGAGACC.

This clone was observed at least ten times. Read data end 3 residues before the CDR3 end; the end is taken from the germline J gene. The rearrangement joins TRBV19 to TRBJ1-2; 9 bases map to TRBD1. In germline, CDR1 is LNHDA, CDR2 SQIVND (reference sequence). J was trimmed by 0 bases and V by 8 bases; bases with no gene match: 13. This CDR3 has 17 amino acids. The part of the CDR3 DNA that was read is TGTGCCAGTGGGACAGGGTTGGCTAACTCCCCTAACTATGGC. Its translation is CASGTGLANSPNYG. The CDR3, in full, reads CASGTGLANSPNYGYTF.

There are many counts of this clone. The sequenced fragment ends 3 residues before the CDR3 boundary, so the rest is inferred from the germline J gene. J is TRBJ1-4 and V is TRBV5-8; 9 bases map to TRBD1. The CDR3 loop spans 15 amino acids. Unmatched junction bases numbered 3, after V lost 4 bases and J lost 2 bases. Per the germline V gene, CDR1 is SGHTS and CDR2 is YDEGEE. The covered CDR3 bases are TGTGCCAGCAGCCCCGGGACAGGGACTAATGAAAAA. Protein product: CASSPGTGTNEK. The full CDR3 sequence reads CASSPGTGTNEKLFF.

CDR3 DNA, as far as it was read: TGTGCCATCACCCAGGGGACCAGCTCCTACGAC. Encoded protein: CAITQGTSSYD. The full CDR3 sequence reads CAITQGTSSYDYTF. This chain connects TRBV7-9 to TRBJ1-2, with D perhaps TRBD1 (6 bases). The CDR3 goes on 3 residues after the read ends, and that part is filled in from the germline J gene. There are 14 residues in the CDR3. The V gene's germline CDR1 is SEHNR and CDR2 FQNEAQ (reference sequence).

This clone was seen many times. The read falls 3 residues short of the CDR3 end, and the missing part is taken from the germline J gene. The rearrangement uses TRBV6-2 or TRBV6-3 and TRBJ1-1, with TRBD1 identical over 11 bases. Per the germline V gene, CDR1 is MNHEY and CDR2 is SVGEGT. This CDR3 spans 12 amino acids. The CDR3 spells CASSRTGGAAFF. CDR3 DNA, as far as it was read: TGTGCCAGCAGCCGGACAGGGGGCGCG.

This clone was found many times. CDR3 residues: CASSYSPDSPNQPQHF. Partial CDR3 DNA: TGTGCCAGCAGTTACTCTCCGGACAGCCCGAATCAGCCC. The chain uses TRBV6-2 or TRBV6-3 and TRBJ1-5; the D gene is possibly TRBD1 (6 bases). The CDR3 end lies 3 residues beyond the end of the read and is filled in from the germline J gene. Trimming shortened V by 0 bases and J by 4 bases, and 13 bases separated the two germline ends. The CDR3 extends over 16 amino acids. Germline V gene lookup returns CDR1 MNHEY and CDR2 SVGEGT.

At least ten counts were recorded for this clone. With the read ending 3 residues before the CDR3 end, the germline J gene is used to fill in that end. The chain is built from TRBV20-1 and TRBJ2-3, with 9 bases matching TRBD1. The junction had 9 bases not matched to a gene; V was cut back by 4 bases and J by 4 bases. There are 15 residues in the CDR3. CDR1 and CDR2 (germline): DFQATT, SNEGSKA (reference sequence). Partial CDR3 DNA: TGCAGTGCTACAACAGGGGGCGCAGGGGCAGATACG. Translation: CSATTGGAGADT. The CDR3 as a whole reads CSATTGGAGADTQYF.

The sample holds a few counts of this clone. The CDR3 sequence is CASSLNSVAEAFF. The CDR3 DNA, read in part, is TGTGCCAGCAGCTTAAACTCGGTAGCTGAA. The genes are TRBV11-3 and TRBJ1-1, with D hard to call. The read gets to within 3 residues of the CDR3 end, and the germline J gene fills in the rest. From germline, CDR1 is SGHNT and CDR2 YENEEA. The CDR3 runs to 13 residues. The V end was cut by 2 bases, the J end by 6 bases, with 10 bases between.

The table lists this clone with many counts. The CDR3 end falls 3 residues outside the read, so it is completed with the germline J gene. This chain uses TRBV6-2 or TRBV6-3 with TRBJ1-5; 7 bases map to TRBD1. V lost 6 bases and J lost 5; bases outside the gene matches: 7. This CDR3 contains 14 residues. From germline, CDR1 is MNHEY and CDR2 SVGEGT. Incomplete CDR3 DNA: TGTGCCAGCAGCTTTCCAGGGGGGTATCAGCCC. This codes for CASSFPGGYQP. In full, the CDR3 is CASSFPGGYQPQHF.

This clone was observed at least ten times. The read gets to within 3 residues of the CDR3 end, and the germline J gene fills in the rest. V and J are TRBV5-6 and TRBJ2-2; tentative D call: TRBD2 (5 bases). Trimming took 1 base from V and 4 from J, leaving 11 bases between them. CDR3 length: 15 residues. Germline CDR1 and CDR2: SGHDT and YYEEEE. This chain's CDR3 is CASSLLSAVTGELFF. CDR3 bases read: TGTGCCAGCAGCTTGTTGTCAGCGGTCACCGGGGAG.

This clone was found a few times. The covered CDR3 bases are TGCAGTGCGGACACCATAGCGGGAGGGCACGAGACC. Its translation is CSADTIAGGHET. In full, the CDR3 reads CSADTIAGGHETQYF. The gene calls are TRBV20-1 and TRBJ2-5; 11 bases match TRBD2. The CDR3 goes on 3 residues after the read ends, and that part is filled in from the germline J gene. The CDR3 contains 15 residues. Germline trimming cut 6 bases from V and 5 bases from J; bases unmatched to any gene: 11. Germline-derived CDR1 and CDR2 are DFQATT and SNEGSKA (reference sequence).

This clone appeared many times. Compared with germline, one end of the junction differs, possibly owing to a read error. The read ends 3 residues shy of where the CDR3 ends; the end is completed using the germline J gene. The V call is TRBV4-2, the J call TRBJ2-3; the D gene is possibly TRBD2 (5 bases). Germline values: CDR1 LGHNA, CDR2 YNFKEQ. The CDR3 has 16 residues. The CDR3 DNA, read in part, is TGCGCCAGCAGCCAGGACGGGGTTGATAGCACAGATACG. Its translation: CASSQDGVDSTDT. The whole CDR3 protein is CASSQDGVDSTDTQYF.

This clone has ten or more counts. The read terminates 3 residues before the CDR3 end, so the remaining end is supplied by the germline J gene. This chain links TRBV5-1 with TRBJ1-1; D unresolved. The CDR3 runs 15 residues. Between the trimmed V and J ends, which lost 4 bases and 1 base, there was a span of 14 bases. Germline V CDR1 and CDR2: SGHRS, YFSETQ. CDR3 sequence: CASSRTPGANTEAFF. The CDR3 DNA, read in part, is TGCGCCAGCAGCCGCACTCCAGGAGCGAACACTGAA.

Points on this clone: The DNA ends 3 residues before the CDR3 does, and the rest of the CDR3 is filled in from the germline J gene. The chain links TRBV19 to TRBJ1-2; the D gene is possibly TRBD1 (5 bases). Germline CDR1 LNHDA, CDR2 SQIVND (reference sequence). The CDR3 covers 16 residues. The DNA read from the CDR3 is TGTGCCAGTAGTATATTGGGGGTAAGCGGGACGGTTAAC. Encoded protein: CASSILGVSGTVN. The CDR3 as a whole reads CASSILGVSGTVNYTF. The full variable domain, with the rest looked up from reference TRBV19 and TRBJ1-2, is DGGITQSPKYLFRKEGQNVTLSCEQNLNHDAMYWYRQDPGQGLRLIYYSQIVNDFQKGDIAEGYSVSREKKESFPLTVTSAQKNPTAFYLCASSILGVSGTVNYTFGSGTRLTVV.

This clone was detected many times. From the germline J gene comes the end of the CDR3, since the read stops 3 residues before it. The gene calls are TRBV2 and TRBJ2-3; D gene unclear. Deletions cut 6 bases from V and 0 bases from J, with 7 bases between. Per germline, CDR1 SNHLY and CDR2 FYNNEI. The CDR3 runs 13 residues. The CDR3 sequence is CASRAGSTDTQYF. Partial CDR3 DNA: TGTGCCAGCAGAGCAGGCAGCACAGATACG.

This clone occurred many times. Incomplete CDR3 DNA: TGCGCCAGCAGCCAAGAGGATGATGCGTGGGCCCCAACATCTACG. Translating it yields CASSQEDDAWAPTST. The CDR3 as a whole reads CASSQEDDAWAPTSTQYF. The V gene is TRBV4-1, the J gene TRBJ2-3, with unresolved D. The CDR3 end lies 3 residues beyond the end of the read and is filled in from the germline J gene. CDR1 and CDR2 from the germline V gene are MGHRA and YSYEKL. V was cut by 0 bases and J by 8 bases, with 24 bases left in between. The CDR3 has 18 amino acids.

The sample holds many counts of this clone. The read ends 3 residues shy of where the CDR3 ends; the end is completed using the germline J gene. The chain links TRBV9 to TRBJ2-5; 8 nucleotides match TRBD2. The CDR3 runs 16 residues. Germline V gives CDR1 SGDLS, CDR2 YYNGEE. Germline trimming cut 0 bases from V and 1 base from J; bases unmatched to any gene: 5. The CDR3: CASSVGAGGGQETQYF. CDR3 DNA, as far as it was read: TGTGCCAGCAGCGTAGGGGCGGGAGGAGGCCAAGAGACC.

In its sample, this clone was seen many times. The read terminates 3 residues ahead of where the CDR3 ends, so the germline J gene completes it. This rearrangement joins TRBV5-4 to TRBJ1-2; D possibly corresponds to TRBD1 (5 bases). This CDR3 spans 15 amino acids. V lost 2 bases to trimming and J lost 2 bases, with 13 bases between them. Germline V gene data show CDR1 as SGHNT and CDR2 as YYREEE (reference sequence). CDR3 loop: CASSLGGGMNYGYTF. The part of the CDR3 DNA that was read is TGTGCCAGCAGCTTAGGCGGGGGAATGAACTATGGC.

This clone was recorded many times. The read halts 3 residues ahead of the CDR3 end, with the missing end drawn from the germline J gene. This chain joins TRBV6-2 or TRBV6-3 and TRBJ2-2; TRBD1 agrees at 8 bases. Germline CDR1 and CDR2: MNHEY and SVGEGT. There are 14 residues in the CDR3. The junction had 7 bases not matched to a gene; V was cut back by 7 bases and J by 6 bases. CDR3 bases read: TGTGCCAGCACTGAACAGGGGGTCGCCGGGGAG. The encoded protein is CASTEQGVAGE. The full CDR3 is CASTEQGVAGELFF.

The sample holds a few counts of this clone. The read stops 3 residues short of the end of the CDR3; the missing end is completed from the germline J gene. The sample contains more than one DNA sequence encoding this CDR3. The genes are TRBV18 and TRBJ2-1; perhaps TRBD2 as D (5 bases). V lost 6 bases and J 1 base, leaving 16 bases between the germline ends. The CDR3 is made up of 16 amino acids. Germline V gene lookup returns CDR1 KGHSH and CDR2 LQKENI. The part of the CDR3 DNA that was read is TGTGCCAGCTCCCCCCTCCGGACTGGGTCCTACAATGAG. Amino acid sequence: CASSPLRTGSYNE. The entire CDR3 protein reads CASSPLRTGSYNEQFF.

In regard to this clone: The missing CDR3 end, 3 residues past where the read stops, is filled in from the germline J gene. The chain uses TRBV30 and TRBJ1-1, with 7 bases lining up with TRBD1. The CDR3 sequence is 17 residues long. Germline CDR1 reads GTSNPN; CDR2 reads SVGIG (reference sequence). The CDR3 DNA, read in part, is TGTGCCTCCCTCTTCCCGGGACAGAGAATCTCCTACAATGAG. Translating gives CASLFPGQRISYNE. The whole CDR3 region reads CASLFPGQRISYNEAFF. The full variable domain, completed using reference TRBV30 and TRBJ1-1, is SQTIHQWPATLVQPVGSPLSLECTVEGTSNPNLYWYRQAAGRGLQLLFYSVGIGQISSEVPQNLSASRPQDRQFILSSKKLLLSDSGFYLCASLFPGQRISYNEAFFGQGTRLTVV.

There are many counts of this clone. The observed sequence ends 3 residues before the CDR3 terminus, with the missing tail filled in from the germline J gene. The chain employs TRBV4-1 and TRBJ1-2; perhaps TRBD1 as D (5 bases). Germline CDR1 is MGHRA and CDR2 is YSYEKL. The CDR3 sequence is 12 residues long. The CDR3 sequence is CASSQAAGTYTF. Incomplete CDR3 DNA: TGCGCCAGCAGCCAAGCGGCGGGGACC.

In this sample, this clone turned up many times. The read halts 3 residues ahead of the CDR3 end, with the missing end drawn from the germline J gene. J is TRBJ2-3 and V is TRBV10-3; possibly TRBD1 for D (5 bases). The V gene's germline CDR1 is ENHRY and CDR2 SYGVKD. V was shortened by 2 bases and J by 0 bases, with 9 bases between the two germline ends. The CDR3 has 15 amino acids. The sequenced part of the CDR3 DNA is TGTGCCATCAGTGAGATGGCAGGGAGCACAGATACG. It encodes CAISEMAGSTDT. The whole CDR3 protein reads CAISEMAGSTDTQYF.

This clone was seen ten or more times. One junction end does not reproduce the germline sequence, and a read error may be involved. From the germline J gene comes the end of the CDR3, since the read stops 3 residues before it. The chain has TRBV4-2 and TRBJ2-5, with 8 positions matching TRBD1. Germline V lookup: CDR1 LGHNA, CDR2 YNFKEQ. This CDR3 has 15 residues. CDR3 protein: CASSQDRGRWETQYF. Partial CDR3 DNA: TGCGCCAGCAGCCAAGACAGGGGACGGTGGGAGACC.

At least ten counts were recorded for this clone. The read gets to within 3 residues of the CDR3 end, and the germline J gene fills in the rest. The chain is built from TRBV11-3 and TRBJ2-1; 7 nucleotides agree with TRBD1. The trim removed 3 bases at V and 3 bases at J, leaving 2 bases unmatched. The CDR3 has 14 residues. Germline V CDR1 and CDR2: SGHNT, YENEEA. The CDR3 region is CASSLGQIYNEQFF. CDR3 DNA (partial): TGTGCCAGCAGCTTGGGACAGATCTACAATGAG.

In its sample, this clone was seen many times. Read sequence stops 3 residues before the CDR3 end, and the germline J gene provides the missing end. The rearrangement uses TRBV5-1 and TRBJ2-2; 8 nucleotides line up with TRBD2. The junction had 4 bases not matched to a gene; V was cut back by 6 bases and J by 0 bases. Germline CDR1 reads SGHRS; CDR2 reads YFSETQ. This CDR3 is built from 15 residues. The CDR3 DNA, read in part, is TGCGCCAGCACCGTAGCGGGGTCGAACACCGGGGAG. Translated: CASTVAGSNTGE. The whole CDR3 protein reads CASTVAGSNTGELFF.

There are many counts of this clone. The read comes to an end 3 residues before the CDR3 does, leaving the germline J gene to fill in the end. V usage is TRBV19 and J usage is TRBJ2-4, with TRBD2 matching 10 bases. The germline V gene encodes CDR1 LNHDA and CDR2 SQIVND (reference sequence). The CDR3 loop spans 12 amino acids. Here the CDR3 reads CATAGLATAQYF. CDR3 DNA (partial): TGTGCCACCGCGGGACTAGCGACCGCT.

This clone was seen repeatedly, ten times or more. From the germline J gene comes the end of the CDR3, since the read stops 3 residues before it. The genes are TRBV5-4 and TRBJ2-7; 8 nucleotides agree with TRBD2. V shed 0 bases and J 6 bases; nucleotides not matched to a gene: 8. This CDR3 is built from 15 residues. Germline V lookup: CDR1 SGHNT, CDR2 YYREEE (reference sequence). The CDR3 sequence is CASSLASSGSREQYF. The CDR3 DNA, read in part, is TGTGCCAGCAGCTTGGCATCCAGCGGGAGCCGCGAG.

Details on this clone: The read falls 3 residues short of the CDR3 end, and the missing part is taken from the germline J gene. The chain has TRBV7-2 and TRBJ1-1; the D gene is possibly TRBD1 (5 bases). Trimming took off 3 bases at V and 1 base at J, with 9 bases between the two ends. CDR1 is SGHTA and CDR2 is FQGNSA in the germline V gene. The CDR3 consists of 14 residues. The DNA read from the CDR3 is TGTGCCAGCAGCTTCGGGGGGGGGAACACTGAA. Amino acids: CASSFGGGNTE. The full CDR3 reads CASSFGGGNTEAFF.

This clone has a count of ten or more. Read sequence stops 3 residues before the CDR3 end, and the germline J gene provides the missing end. The chain recombines TRBV20-1 with TRBJ1-1; 10 bases agree with TRBD1. CDR3 size: 13 residues. The V gene's germline CDR1 is DFQATT and CDR2 SNEGSKA (reference sequence). CDR3: CRAGQGLNTEAFF. The part of the CDR3 DNA that was read is TGCAGGGCGGGACAGGGGTTGAACACTGAA.

This clone was observed a handful of times. The CDR3 DNA, read in part, is TGTGCCAGCAGTGAATCATTGCAGGGTCAGCCC. The encoded protein is CASSESLQGQP. From start to end, the CDR3 is CASSESLQGQPQHF. The chain combines TRBV2 with TRBJ1-5, with D tentatively TRBD1 (5 bases). The CDR3 goes on 3 residues after the read ends, and that part is filled in from the germline J gene. The germline CDR1 and CDR2 sequences are SNHLY and FYNNEI. Trimming pared 2 bases from V and 6 bases from J, leaving 11 bases between. This CDR3 region has 14 residues. Variable domain in full (rest from reference TRBV2 and TRBJ1-5): EPEVTQTPSHQVTQMGQEVILRCVPISNHLYFYWYRQILGQKVEFLVSFYNNEISEKSEIFDDQFSVERPDGSNFTLKIRSTKLEDSAMYFCASSESLQGQPQHFGDGTRLSIL.

This clone came up many times. The CDR3 is cut off 3 residues early in the read; its end comes from the germline J gene. The gene calls are TRBV5-6 and TRBJ1-2, with TRBD1 as a possible D gene (5 bases). V was shortened by 0 bases and J by 4 bases, with 7 bases between the two germline ends. The CDR3 consists of 13 residues. Germline values: CDR1 SGHDT, CDR2 YYEEEE. The CDR3 sequence is CASSLGGAYGYTF. The sequenced CDR3 bases are TGTGCCAGCAGCTTGGGCGGGGCCTATGGC.